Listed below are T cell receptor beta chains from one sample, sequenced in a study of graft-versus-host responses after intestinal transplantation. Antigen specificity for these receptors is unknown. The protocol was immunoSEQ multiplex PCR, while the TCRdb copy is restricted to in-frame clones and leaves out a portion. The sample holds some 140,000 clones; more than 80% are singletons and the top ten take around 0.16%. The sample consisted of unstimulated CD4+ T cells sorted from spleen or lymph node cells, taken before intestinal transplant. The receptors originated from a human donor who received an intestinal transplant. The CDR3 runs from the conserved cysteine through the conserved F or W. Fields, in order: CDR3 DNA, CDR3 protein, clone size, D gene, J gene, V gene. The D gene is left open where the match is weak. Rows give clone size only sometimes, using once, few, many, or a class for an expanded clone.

CDR3 DNA: TGCGCCAGCAGCTTGGGCGGCAGCCCCTCAAACACCATATATTTT; CDR3 protein: CASSLGGSPSNTIYF; clone size: .; D gene: .; J gene: TRBJ1-3; V gene: TRBV5-1
CDR3 DNA: TGTGCCAGCAGCTTGGCCTTACAGGGCCCTCAATATAATTCACCCCTCCACTTT; CDR3 protein: CASSLALQGPQYNSPLHF; clone size: .; D gene: .; J gene: TRBJ1-6; V gene: TRBV5-6
CDR3 DNA: TGTGCCTGGAGTGTAGGGTACTACGAGCAGTACTTC; CDR3 protein: CAWSVGYYEQYF; clone size: .; D gene: .; J gene: TRBJ2-7; V gene: TRBV30
CDR3 DNA: TGCGCCAGCAGCGCGGGACTTAACGGGGAGCTGTTTTTT; CDR3 protein: CASSAGLNGELFF; clone size: .; D gene: .; J gene: TRBJ2-2; V gene: TRBV5-1
CDR3 DNA: TGTGCCAGCAGCTTAGTGGCGAACACCGGGGAGCTGTTTTTT; CDR3 protein: CASSLVANTGELFF; clone size: .; D gene: .; J gene: TRBJ2-2; V gene: TRBV7-2
CDR3 DNA: TGTGCCAGCAGCTTAGAACTAGCTTCCTACGAGCAGTACTTC; CDR3 protein: CASSLELASYEQYF; clone size: .; D gene: .; J gene: TRBJ2-7; V gene: TRBV11-2
CDR3 DNA: TGTGCCAGCAGCTTAGCGATTACAGACCACACTGAAGCTTTCTTT; CDR3 protein: CASSLAITDHTEAFF; clone size: .; D gene: .; J gene: TRBJ1-1; V gene: TRBV7-8
CDR3 DNA: TGCGCCAGCAGCAGCGGGACTACTGGTACTGGCTACACCTTC; CDR3 protein: CASSSGTTGTGYTF; clone size: .; D gene: .; J gene: TRBJ1-2; V gene: TRBV5-1
CDR3 DNA: TGTGCCAGTAGTATCTCAGGGGACGAGCAGTACTTC; CDR3 protein: CASSISGDEQYF; clone size: .; D gene: .; J gene: TRBJ2-7; V gene: TRBV19
CDR3 DNA: TGTGCCAGCAGCGTAGACAGGGGGAATGAGCAGTTCTTC; CDR3 protein: CASSVDRGNEQFF; clone size: .; D gene: TRBD1; J gene: TRBJ2-1; V gene: TRBV7-6
CDR3 DNA: TGTGCCAGCCGAGACAACCGGCGGGGAAACACTGAAGCTTTCTTT; CDR3 protein: CASRDNRRGNTEAFF; clone size: .; D gene: .; J gene: TRBJ1-1; V gene: TRBV6-1
CDR3 DNA: TGTGCCAGCAGCGTAAGGGGGCAGGATGGCTACACCTTC; CDR3 protein: CASSVRGQDGYTF; clone size: .; D gene: TRBD1; J gene: TRBJ1-2; V gene: TRBV9
CDR3 DNA: TGTGCCAGCAGTGACGGGGGGTTTAACTATGGCTACACCTTC; CDR3 protein: CASSDGGFNYGYTF; clone size: .; D gene: .; J gene: TRBJ1-2; V gene: TRBV2
CDR3 DNA: TGTGCCACCAGCAGAGGGACAAGGGCTAGCGGGGTTTTGACAGATACGCAGTATTTT; CDR3 protein: CATSRGTRASGVLTDTQYF; clone size: .; D gene: TRBD2; J gene: TRBJ2-3; V gene: TRBV15
CDR3 DNA: TGTGCCAGCAGTTACTCGTCTATGAACACTGAAGCTTTCTTT; CDR3 protein: CASSYSSMNTEAFF; clone size: .; D gene: .; J gene: TRBJ1-1; V gene: TRBV6-5
CDR3 DNA: TGCGCCAGCAGCATACAGGGTGGGGGATCCTACAATGAGCAGTTCTTC; CDR3 protein: CASSIQGGGSYNEQFF; clone size: once; D gene: .; J gene: TRBJ2-1; V gene: TRBV5-1
CDR3 DNA: TGTGCCTGCCAGGACAGGGGGTCCTACGAGCAGTACTTC; CDR3 protein: CACQDRGSYEQYF; clone size: .; D gene: TRBD1; J gene: TRBJ2-7; V gene: TRBV30
CDR3 DNA: TGTGCCTCCCGGGGAGATGCTAACACCGGGGAGCTGTTTTTT; CDR3 protein: CASRGDANTGELFF; clone size: .; D gene: .; J gene: TRBJ2-2; V gene: TRBV9
CDR3 DNA: TGTGCCAGCAGCAGGGGAACTAATTCACCCCTCCACTTT; CDR3 protein: CASSRGTNSPLHF; clone size: .; D gene: .; J gene: TRBJ1-6; V gene: TRBV6-5
CDR3 DNA: TGTGCCAGCAGTTCCTCCCGGGACACCGGGGAGCTGTTTTTT; CDR3 protein: CASSSSRDTGELFF; clone size: .; D gene: .; J gene: TRBJ2-2; V gene: TRBV6-5
CDR3 DNA: TGTGCCAGCAGCTTTTCCCTGGGTGCTAACGGGGATGAGCAGTTCTTC; CDR3 protein: CASSFSLGANGDEQFF; clone size: .; D gene: .; J gene: TRBJ2-1; V gene: TRBV5-6
CDR3 DNA: TGCGCCAGCAGCCCGAAGACGGGACAGTATAATTCACCCCTCCACTTT; CDR3 protein: CASSPKTGQYNSPLHF; clone size: .; D gene: TRBD1; J gene: TRBJ1-6; V gene: TRBV5-1
CDR3 DNA: TGTGCCAGCAGCAGATACAGGGGACTGAACACTGAAGCTTTCTTT; CDR3 protein: CASSRYRGLNTEAFF; clone size: .; D gene: TRBD1; J gene: TRBJ1-1; V gene: TRBV5-8
CDR3 DNA: TGTGCCAGCAGCACTGGTGGCGTTTGGGGGCGAACTGAAGCTTTCTTT; CDR3 protein: CASSTGGVWGRTEAFF; clone size: .; D gene: .; J gene: TRBJ1-1; V gene: TRBV5-6
CDR3 DNA: TGTGCCAGCAGCTTAGAGAGGGGATCCTACGAGCAGTACTTC; CDR3 protein: CASSLERGSYEQYF; clone size: .; D gene: .; J gene: TRBJ2-7; V gene: TRBV11-2
CDR3 DNA: TGCGCCAGCCAAGCTGGGACTAGCGGGGGCAATGAGCAGTTCTTC; CDR3 protein: CASQAGTSGGNEQFF; clone size: .; D gene: TRBD2; J gene: TRBJ2-1; V gene: TRBV10-1
CDR3 DNA: TGTGCCAGCAGCCCCGGGACTAGCGGGGGCTCCTACAATGAGCAGTTCTTC; CDR3 protein: CASSPGTSGGSYNEQFF; clone size: .; D gene: TRBD2; J gene: TRBJ2-1; V gene: TRBV9
CDR3 DNA: TGTGCCAGCAGCTTGGGCGGGGTCACAGATACGCAGTATTTT; CDR3 protein: CASSLGGVTDTQYF; clone size: .; D gene: .; J gene: TRBJ2-3; V gene: TRBV5-4
CDR3 DNA: TGTGCCAGCACACACTCACGCTATGGCTACACCTTC; CDR3 protein: CASTHSRYGYTF; clone size: .; D gene: .; J gene: TRBJ1-2; V gene: TRBV21-1
CDR3 DNA: TGTGCCAGCAGCGGGAACAGGGAGGCCGGGGAGCTGTTTTTT; CDR3 protein: CASSGNREAGELFF; clone size: .; D gene: .; J gene: TRBJ2-2; V gene: TRBV2
CDR3 DNA: TGCAGCGTGGGTCCCGGGACTAGCGGGGCCAATGAGCAGTTCTTC; CDR3 protein: CSVGPGTSGANEQFF; clone size: .; D gene: TRBD2; J gene: TRBJ2-1; V gene: TRBV29-1
CDR3 DNA: TGTGCCAGCAGCTTAGAGGGCTATGGCTACACCTTC; CDR3 protein: CASSLEGYGYTF; clone size: .; D gene: .; J gene: TRBJ1-2; V gene: TRBV7-2
CDR3 DNA: TGTGCCAGCAGACCCGGGACAGGCTCCTACGAGCAGTACTTC; CDR3 protein: CASRPGTGSYEQYF; clone size: few; D gene: TRBD1; J gene: TRBJ2-7; V gene: TRBV6-1
CDR3 DNA: TGTGCCAGTAGCAAAGGACAGGGGAGTTTGAACACCGGGGAGCTGTTTTTT; CDR3 protein: CASSKGQGSLNTGELFF; clone size: few; D gene: TRBD1; J gene: TRBJ2-2; V gene: TRBV19
CDR3 DNA: TGCGCCAGCAGTGAGACCCTATTTTACGAGCAGTACTTC; CDR3 protein: CASSETLFYEQYF; clone size: .; D gene: .; J gene: TRBJ2-7; V gene: TRBV10-1
CDR3 DNA: TGTGCCAGTAGAGCGGGACAGGGTGTCGGGGAGCTGTTTTTT; CDR3 protein: CASRAGQGVGELFF; clone size: .; D gene: TRBD1; J gene: TRBJ2-2; V gene: TRBV19
CDR3 DNA: TGTGCCAGCTCACCAAGGACTGGGAACATGAACACTGAAGCTTTCTTT; CDR3 protein: CASSPRTGNMNTEAFF; clone size: .; D gene: .; J gene: TRBJ1-1; V gene: TRBV18
CDR3 DNA: TGCGCCAGCAGCCGTACAGGGCAAACCATATATTTT; CDR3 protein: CASSRTGQTIYF; clone size: .; D gene: .; J gene: TRBJ1-3; V gene: TRBV4-1
CDR3 DNA: TGCAGCGGGGGATTTCGGGATTCGGGCGAAAAACTGTTTTTT; CDR3 protein: CSGGFRDSGEKLFF; clone size: .; D gene: .; J gene: TRBJ1-4; V gene: TRBV29-1
CDR3 DNA: TGTGCCAGCAGACCCACAGGGCTATCCGGCTACACCTTC; CDR3 protein: CASRPTGLSGYTF; clone size: once; D gene: .; J gene: TRBJ1-2; V gene: TRBV6-5
CDR3 DNA: TGCGCCAGCAGAGCGAGGTCCGCGATCTTGGGCAATGAGCAGTTCTTC; CDR3 protein: CASRARSAILGNEQFF; clone size: .; D gene: .; J gene: TRBJ2-1; V gene: TRBV5-1
CDR3 DNA: TGTGCCAGCAGCTTAAGAGGACAGGGGAATGAGCAGTTCTTC; CDR3 protein: CASSLRGQGNEQFF; clone size: .; D gene: TRBD1; J gene: TRBJ2-1; V gene: TRBV7-2
CDR3 DNA: TGTGCCAGCTCCCCCGGACAGAACACTGAAGCTTTCTTT; CDR3 protein: CASSPGQNTEAFF; clone size: .; D gene: .; J gene: TRBJ1-1; V gene: TRBV18
CDR3 DNA: TGTGCCAGCAGTTACTCGAGGGGTTCAGCCCTCCACTTT; CDR3 protein: CASSYSRGSALHF; clone size: .; D gene: .; J gene: TRBJ1-6; V gene: TRBV6-5
CDR3 DNA: TGTGCACCTTGGGTGTTGGGAACCACGAATGAAAAACTGTTTTTT; CDR3 protein: CAPWVLGTTNEKLFF; clone size: .; D gene: .; J gene: TRBJ1-4; V gene: TRBV12-2
CDR3 DNA: TGTGCCAGCAGTGGTACCTATGGCTACACCTTC; CDR3 protein: CASSGTYGYTF; clone size: once; D gene: .; J gene: TRBJ1-2; V gene: TRBV9
CDR3 DNA: TGTGCCAGCAGCTCAGGCTCTGGGGCCAACGTCCTGACTTTC; CDR3 protein: CASSSGSGANVLTF; clone size: .; D gene: .; J gene: TRBJ2-6; V gene: TRBV6-6
CDR3 DNA: TGTGCCAGCAGTTCCCCAATTGGTAGTAGTTCCTATGGCTACACCTTC; CDR3 protein: CASSSPIGSSSYGYTF; clone size: .; D gene: .; J gene: TRBJ1-2; V gene: TRBV28
CDR3 DNA: TGTGCCAGCAGCTTGGTGGATCAGCCCCAGCATTTT; CDR3 protein: CASSLVDQPQHF; clone size: .; D gene: .; J gene: TRBJ1-5; V gene: TRBV5-8
CDR3 DNA: TGTGCCAGCAGTCGCAGGGAAGGAGGAAACACCATATATTTT; CDR3 protein: CASSRREGGNTIYF; clone size: once; D gene: .; J gene: TRBJ1-3; V gene: TRBV2
CDR3 DNA: TGTGCCAGCAGCAAGTGGGCGAGCGAGGGGGGTGAGCAGTTCTTC; CDR3 protein: CASSKWASEGGEQFF; clone size: .; D gene: .; J gene: TRBJ2-1; V gene: TRBV7-9
CDR3 DNA: TGTGCCAGCAGTGAAACTGGGACGGGGGGTCACTATGGCTACACCTTC; CDR3 protein: CASSETGTGGHYGYTF; clone size: .; D gene: .; J gene: TRBJ1-2; V gene: TRBV6-4
CDR3 DNA: TGTGCCAGCAGCGCTAGTTTCCACGAGCAGTACTTC; CDR3 protein: CASSASFHEQYF; clone size: .; D gene: .; J gene: TRBJ2-7; V gene: TRBV28
CDR3 DNA: TGTGCCAGCAGTGAATGGGCCGATACGCAGTATTTT; CDR3 protein: CASSEWADTQYF; clone size: .; D gene: .; J gene: TRBJ2-3; V gene: TRBV2
CDR3 DNA: TGCGCCAGCAGCTTGACAGGGGCCCGAAGTAACTATGGCTACACCTTC; CDR3 protein: CASSLTGARSNYGYTF; clone size: .; D gene: TRBD1; J gene: TRBJ1-2; V gene: TRBV5-1